The rows below give T cell receptor beta chains drawn from one sample of a study of CD8+CD57+ T cells in acquired aplastic anemia. TCRdb reanalysed the reads using MiXCR and keeps one entry per CDR3 protein. Seen here are hundreds of thousands of distinct CDR3 sequences, roughly 34% observed once, and the top ten hold under 0.95%. Specimen: sorted CD4+, CD8+, or CD8+CD57+ T cells (not recorded which) from PBMCs. These receptors were collected from a human donor with aplastic anemia. Both conserved end residues are part of each CDR3. The D gene is left open where the match is weak. Clone size is stated in some rows and not others, as once, few, many or a class when expanded.

D	length	size	V	J	CDR3	DNA
.	13	many	TRBV2	TRBJ2-2	CASSEAGGGELFF	TGTGCCAGCAGTGAAGCGGGGGGCGGGGAGCTGTTTTTT
.	16	.	TRBV5-1	TRBJ2-3	CASSRSDGTPQDTQYF	TGCGCCAGCAGCAGAAGCGACGGGACTCCTCAGGATACGCAGTATTTT
.	13	.	TRBV24-1	TRBJ2-1	CATSDYGYNEQFF	TGTGCCACCAGTGATTACGGGTACAATGAGCAGTTCTTC
TRBD2	14	.	TRBV9	TRBJ2-1	CASRGDRSYNEQFF	TGTGCCAGCCGGGGGGATCGCTCCTACAATGAGCAGTTCTTC
.	13	many	TRBV20-1	TRBJ1-1	CSAREGENTEAFF	TGCAGTGCTAGAGAAGGGGAGAACACTGAAGCTTTCTTT
.	12	.	TRBV2	TRBJ2-2	CASSSTAGELFF	TGTGCCAGCAGTTCGACAGCCGGGGAGCTGTTTTTT
.	16	many	TRBV11-2	TRBJ2-7	CASSLEVGRTPYEQYF	TGTGCCAGCAGCTTAGAGGTGGGGCGCACCCCCTACGAGCAGTACTTC
TRBD1	15	.	TRBV5-1	TRBJ1-4	CASSSGGSTNEKLFF	TGCGCCAGCAGCTCAGGGGGCTCGACTAATGAAAAACTGTTTTTT
.	11	.	TRBV2	TRBJ2-7	CASAVGHEQYF	TGTGCCAGCGCCGTAGGGCACGAGCAGTACTTC
.	16	many	TRBV11-2	TRBJ1-2	CASSFLPSGIPYGYTF	TGTGCCAGCAGCTTTTTACCCTCGGGCATTCCCTATGGCTACACCTTC
.	16	.	TRBV4-3	TRBJ1-3	CASSQELAGIGNTIYF	TGCGCCAGCAGCCAAGAGTTGGCAGGGATCGGAAACACCATATATTTT
.	14	many	TRBV7-9	TRBJ2-5	CASSLEGTWETQYF	TGTGCCAGCAGCTTAGAGGGGACTTGGGAGACCCAGTACTTC
.	15	many	TRBV15	TRBJ1-1	CATSQPPGMNTEAFF	TGTGCCACCAGCCAGCCGCCAGGAATGAACACTGAAGCTTTCTTT
.	12	.	TRBV9	TRBJ2-2	CASSVVNGELFF	TGTGCCAGCAGCGTAGTTAACGGGGAGCTGTTTTTT
TRBD1	13	.	TRBV5-4	TRBJ1-1	CASSQQGLAEAFF	TGTGCCAGCAGCCAACAGGGGTTGGCTGAAGCTTTCTTT
.	13	.	TRBV27	TRBJ1-2	CASSFSQYYGYTF	TGTGCCAGCAGTTTTTCACAGTACTATGGCTACACCTTC
.	14	few	TRBV10-3	TRBJ1-4	CATRGETRGEKLFF	TGTGCCACAAGGGGGGAAACGCGGGGCGAAAAACTGTTTTTT
.	17	.	TRBV7-3	TRBJ1-5	CASSFSVGGLSNQPQHF	TGTGCCAGCAGCTTCTCTGTTGGGGGACTTTCTAATCAGCCCCAGCATTTT
.	14	.	TRBV18	TRBJ1-2	CASSPKAGSDGYTF	TGTGCCAGCTCACCAAAGGCAGGGTCGGACGGCTACACCTTC
.	15	.	TRBV20-1	TRBJ1-4	CSAPAQGFTNEKLFF	TGCAGTGCTCCGGCTCAGGGATTCACTAATGAAAAACTGTTTTTT
.	12	.	TRBV7-9	TRBJ1-6	CASSFINSPLHF	TGTGCCAGCAGCTTCATCAATTCACCCCTCCACTTT
.	15	many	TRBV20-1	TRBJ2-3	CSAAAPGESTDTQYF	TGCAGTGCTGCCGCCCCCGGGGAGAGCACAGATACGCAGTATTTT
TRBD1	15	few	TRBV5-5	TRBJ2-7	CASSVGTGALYEQYF	TGTGCCAGCAGCGTCGGGACAGGGGCACTCTACGAGCAGTACTTC
TRBD1	13	many	TRBV7-9	TRBJ1-1	CASSETGGTEAFF	TGTGCCAGCAGCGAAACAGGGGGCACTGAAGCTTTCTTT
TRBD2	14	many	TRBV5-1	TRBJ2-7	CASSLAGGGHEQYF	TGCGCCAGCAGCTTAGCGGGAGGTGGGCACGAGCAGTACTTC
TRBD1	16	few	TRBV5-1	TRBJ1-5	CASSSQSGQGGQPQHF	TGCGCCAGCAGCTCCCAATCAGGACAGGGGGGTCAGCCCCAGCATTTT
.	12	.	TRBV7-2	TRBJ2-5	CASSQSVETQYF	TGTGCCAGCAGCCAGTCCGTAGAGACCCAGTACTTC
TRBD2	17	many	TRBV24-1	TRBJ2-7	CATSDRGTSGSFYEQYF	TGTGCCACCAGTGATCGGGGGACTAGCGGGAGTTTCTACGAGCAGTACTTC
.	14	many	TRBV19	TRBJ1-2	CASTRGGGSNGYTF	TGTGCCAGTACGAGGGGGGGGGGCTCTAATGGCTACACCTTC
.	14	few	TRBV10-3	TRBJ2-3	CAISESSLTDTQYF	TGTGCCATCAGTGAGTCCTCTCTCACAGATACGCAGTATTTT
.	13	few	TRBV6-1	TRBJ1-1	CASGQFMNTEAFF	TGTGCCAGCGGGCAATTCATGAACACTGAAGCTTTCTTT
.	15	few	TRBV5-1	TRBJ2-5	CASSLMGHNKETQYF	TGCGCCAGCAGCTTGATGGGACATAACAAAGAGACCCAGTACTTC
.	15	few	TRBV10-3	TRBJ2-7	CAISYVQPGVLGQYF	TGTGCCATCAGTTACGTTCAGCCTGGGGTGTTGGGGCAGTACTTC
.	15	few	TRBV5-1	TRBJ1-2	CASSLEQGVSYGYTF	TGCGCCAGCAGCTTGGAACAAGGGGTCAGCTATGGCTACACCTTC
TRBD2	15	many	TRBV10-2	TRBJ2-5	CASRRTSAYQETQYF	TGCGCCAGCCGAAGGACTAGCGCGTACCAAGAGACCCAGTACTTC
TRBD1	14	.	TRBV2	TRBJ1-1	CASKMTGKNTEAFF	TGTGCCAGCAAAATGACAGGGAAGAACACTGAAGCTTTCTTT
.	15	.	TRBV15	TRBJ2-5	CATSRDLGELETQYF	TGTGCCACCAGCAGAGATTTAGGGGAACTTGAGACCCAGTACTTC
.	11	many	TRBV2	TRBJ2-1	CASSAGGEQFF	TGTGCCAGCAGTGCAGGTGGGGAGCAGTTCTTC
.	14	.	TRBV10-2	TRBJ2-3	CASSEAGRGDTQYF	TGCGCCAGCAGTGAGGCTGGACGGGGAGATACGCAGTATTTT
TRBD1	15	few	TRBV12-3/TRBV12-4	TRBJ1-4	CASKNTGTGAEKLFF	TGTGCCAGCAAAAATACCGGGACAGGGGCGGAAAAACTGTTTTTT
.	16	.	TRBV10-1	TRBJ2-2	CASSVLGTANTGELFF	TGCGCCAGCAGTGTTTTGGGCACGGCGAACACCGGGGAGCTGTTTTTT
TRBD1	13	.	TRBV10-3	TRBJ1-2	CAISYDRERGYTF	TGTGCCATCAGTTACGACAGGGAGCGTGGCTACACCTTC
.	11	.	TRBV7-6	TRBJ2-1	CASSSGGEQFF	TGTGCTAGCAGCTCGGGCGGTGAGCAGTTCTTC
.	15	many	TRBV10-3	TRBJ1-3	CAISVSGGSGNTIYF	TGTGCCATCAGTGTCTCCGGGGGCTCTGGAAACACCATATATTTT
TRBD1	15	.	TRBV25-1	TRBJ1-4	CASSEGGTGGEKLFF	TGTGCCAGCAGCGAGGGGGGGACAGGGGGGGAAAAACTGTTTTTT
.	14	many	TRBV19	TRBJ2-4	CASRFRSDKNIQYF	TGTGCCAGTAGGTTCCGGTCGGACAAAAACATTCAGTACTTC
.	16	many	TRBV25-1	TRBJ2-2	CASSEYTGRGSGELFF	TGTGCCAGCAGTGAATATACGGGAAGGGGTAGCGGGGAGCTGTTTTTT